This T cell receptor beta chain originates from a study of blood T cells in healthy people across ages. A second PCR of roughly 7 to 11 cycles used a sample-barcoded 5' primer and a J-beta primer mix. TCRdb re-derived calls from the 5' RACE reads in MiXCR, one entry per CDR3 protein. The sample contains approximately 780,000 distinct CDR3 sequences, 25% to 30% of which appear only once. This clonotype was counted only a few times. The same specimen was also included in a second study, on T cells of mothers and their children. Turning to that study: With the M1S primer of the second PCR, sample barcodes and 2-4 random nucleotides were added.

Sample: blood. The TCR comes from a boy between 5 and 17 years old in good health.

The CDR3 DNA is TGTGCCATCAGTGAGTCGAGGGGGGATAGTCAGCCCCAGCATTTT. Amino acid sequence: CAISESRGDSQPQHF. The V call is TRBV10-3, the J call TRBJ1-5; tentative D call: TRBD1 (6 bases). The CDR3 is 15 amino acids. Per the germline V gene, CDR1 is ENHRY and CDR2 is SYGVKD. Between the trimmed V and J ends, which lost 0 bases and 6 bases, there was a span of 12 bases.